This T cell receptor (beta chain) was found in a study of blood T cell repertoires in COVID-19. Overall study: Whether acute or convalescent, the COVID-19 samples came from the United States, Italy and Spain.

The method was immunoSEQ multiplex PCR; TCRdb's version includes in-frame clones alone and lacks a portion of them. The sample has some 300,000 clones, approximately 90% seen once. The CDR3 has 17 residues. V gave up 4 bases and J gave up 2 bases; unmatched junction bases: 4. Germline V gives CDR1 LNHDA, CDR2 SQIVND (reference sequence). This TCR came from a woman aged 45-59 years with COVID-19, enrolled during active disease. This chain uses TRBV19 with TRBJ2-1, with 14 nucleotides matching TRBD2. Specimen: peripheral blood. The CDR3 DNA reads as TGTGCCAGTAGTAGCTGGACTAGCGGGAGGACCTACAATGAGCAGTTCTTC. The encoded protein is CASSSWTSGRTYNEQFF.